A selection of T cell receptor beta chains follows, all from one sample in a study of cytomegalovirus exposure and HLA in healthy donors. The assay was immunoSEQ multiplex PCR, and TCRdb's table has in-frame clones only and misses some. The sample has approximately 130,000 clones, about 84% seen once; the top ten hold about 2.2%. Specimen: PBMCs. The receptors derive from a woman in her twenties or thirties in good health and CMV-seronegative. Each CDR3 is given without its conserved first and last residue.

V	length	J	CDR3
TRBV5-6	14	TRBJ2-5	ASSLVGQGVQETQY
TRBV10-3	12	TRBJ1-4	AISEGDSNEKLF
TRBV19	13	TRBJ1-5	ASDRTPWGNQPQH
TRBV5-1	12	TRBJ1-2	ASSPEAQALGYT
TRBV2	14	TRBJ1-4	ASSAGTGGFNEKLF
TRBV7-9	16	TRBJ2-1	ASSLGLAAAQPYNEQF
TRBV19	12	TRBJ2-1	ASRGSSSYNEQF
TRBV28	11	TRBJ2-3	ASSRQGSNTQY
TRBV19	13	TRBJ2-7	ASSIGGGVRYEQY
TRBV4-1	12	TRBJ1-1	ASSQGDTERGAF
TRBV7-8	12	TRBJ1-2	ASNTGGARLGYT
TRBV19	11	TRBJ2-2	ASTQTNTGELF
TRBV4-3	14	TRBJ1-2	ASSQETGAANYGYT
TRBV4-1	14	TRBJ1-2	ASSHLQGTNSYGYT
TRBV6-5	13	TRBJ2-2	ASSGGTGNTGELF
TRBV2	12	TRBJ2-2	ASSGPYLTGELF
TRBV7-7	11	TRBJ2-2	ASRRGNTGELF
TRBV11-2	13	TRBJ2-7	ASSLDPGQYYEQY
TRBV2	13	TRBJ2-2	ASSPPAGPTGELF
TRBV6-1	13	TRBJ1-2	ASSEYLGPNYGYT
TRBV21-1	17	TRBJ2-7	ASSKVGGWVGGTPYEQY
TRBV30	13	TRBJ1-5	AWSPEDRRNQPQH
TRBV5-3	12	TRBJ2-7	ARSFCLAKHEQY
TRBV5-1	12	TRBJ2-5	ASSLSTSQETQY
TRBV4-2	14	TRBJ1-1	ASSQDFPGGNTEAF
TRBV6-6	14	TRBJ1-2	ASSYPSGQGAYGYT
TRBV6-5	12	TRBJ1-5	ASSRQGFGQPQH
TRBV19	12	TRBJ2-7	ASSRDRDSYEQY
TRBV11-2	11	TRBJ1-2	ASSFGHYYGYT
TRBV5-1	15	TRBJ2-5	ASSFLLAGDIGETQY
TRBV18	15	TRBJ1-2	ASSPVDRGSSNYGYT
TRBV10-3	11	TRBJ2-5	AIKPGGQETQY
TRBV5-1	12	TRBJ2-5	ASSLVGGDQTQY
TRBV6-1	13	TRBJ1-6	ASSEGRSYNSPLH
TRBV27	12	TRBJ1-5	ASRSGTGWQPQH
TRBV5-1	13	TRBJ2-3	ASSPDRGAINTQY
TRBV7-2	11	TRBJ2-7	ASKRTDSYEQY